This T cell receptor beta chain was found in a study of T cell repertoires in cytomegalovirus infection. For the study at large: Matching HLA type and CMV infection were both indicated by public TCR beta signatures.

This CDR3 is 16 amino acids long. Trimming left V 0 bases short and J 1 base short, with 12 bases between. Germline CDR1 and CDR2: SEHNR and FQNEAQ (reference sequence). Each CDR3 protein gets one entry after TCRdb re-called the reads with MiXCR. The table records 350,000 to 500,000 distinct CDR3 sequences, around 32% of them present only once. Notes on this clonotype: Antigen unknown.

Findings and limits, study-wide: Carriers of CMV and the relevant HLA type were discriminated by public TCR beta frequency. In two of eight donors, the top clonotype was HLA-C-restricted CMV-specific.

The J gene is TRBJ1-1, the V gene TRBV7-9; D is perhaps TRBD1 (5 bases). Sequencing was carried out using PBMCs. The sequence came from a human donor in good health (CMV status not recorded). Some clones in this sample may be carry-over from other donors' samples. CDR3 in amino acids: CASSLALGEPNTEAFF. The CDR3 DNA is TGTGCCAGCAGCTTAGCGCTGGGGGAGCCGAACACTGAAGCTTTCTTT.